This record concerns one T cell receptor beta chain sequence. Its target antigen remains unknown. The record has no base qualities; no much larger clone is one base away. From cysteine to phenylalanine, the CDR3 is 16 amino acids long. CDR3 DNA only is kept here, 48 bases in frame from base 1. V and J lose 5 bases and 8 bases, and a span of 21 bases separates them. The library was obtained by RT-PCR. Instrument on record: Illumina MiSeq. TCRdb reran the public reads through fastp at Q25 and MiXCR, keeping productive beta chains. Every distinct CDR3 protein forms one entry, paired with its most common genes and DNA. Recorded for this sample are hundreds of thousands of distinct CDR3 sequences; more than 13% of them occurred a single time. The ten biggest clones cover roughly 4% of the sample. The entry originates in a study (dated by TCRdb to the mid-2010s).

This TCR came from a female donor in good health, serving as a healthy control. The sequenced sample consisted of memory CD4+ T cells from blood. The chain joins TRBV12-3 or TRBV12-4 to TRBJ2-2; tentative D gene TRBD2, with 5 bases matching. The CDR3 sequence is CASSRGWQATGGELFF. DNA sequence: TGTGCCAGCAGTCGCGGGTGGCAGGCCACCGGAGGGGAGCTGTTTTTT.